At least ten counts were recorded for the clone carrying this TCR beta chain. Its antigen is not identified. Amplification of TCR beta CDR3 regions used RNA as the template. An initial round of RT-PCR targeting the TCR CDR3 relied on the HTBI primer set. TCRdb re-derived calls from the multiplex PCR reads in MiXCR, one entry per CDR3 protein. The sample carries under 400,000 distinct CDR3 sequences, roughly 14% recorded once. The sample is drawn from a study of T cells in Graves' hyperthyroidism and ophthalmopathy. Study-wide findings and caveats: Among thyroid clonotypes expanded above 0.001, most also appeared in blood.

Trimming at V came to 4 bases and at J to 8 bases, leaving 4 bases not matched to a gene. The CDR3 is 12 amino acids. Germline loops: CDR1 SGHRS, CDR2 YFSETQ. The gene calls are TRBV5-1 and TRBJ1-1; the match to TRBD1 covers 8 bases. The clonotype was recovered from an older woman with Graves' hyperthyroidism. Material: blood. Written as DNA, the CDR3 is TGCGCCAGCAGCCAAGGACAGGGCGAAGCTTTCTTT. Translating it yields CASSQGQGEAFF. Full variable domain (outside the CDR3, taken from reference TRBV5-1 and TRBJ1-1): KAGVTQTPRYLIKTRGQQVTLSCSPISGHRSVSWYQQTPGQGLQFLFEYFSETQRNKGNFPGRFSGRQFSNSRSEMNVSTLELGDSALYLCASSQGQGEAFFGQGTRLTVV.